The clone carrying this T cell receptor (beta chain) appeared many times. These data are taken from a study of T cell repertoires in cytomegalovirus infection. TCRdb redid the calling of the reads with MiXCR, one entry per CDR3 protein. The sample yields approximately 150,000 distinct CDR3 sequences, approximately 17% seen once. Germline assignment: CDR1 SGHVS and CDR2 FQNEAQ. This CDR3 has 16 residues. V dropped 7 bases and J dropped 2 bases, with 19 bases sitting between them. The TCR originated in a human donor in good health (CMV status not recorded). Some clones in this sample may be carry-over from other donors' samples. The V and J genes are TRBV7-8 and TRBJ2-3, with D possibly matching TRBD2 (6 bases). Sequencing used CD8+ T cells from PBMCs. The chain's CDR3 is CASTQEGLPVTDTQYF. As DNA, the CDR3 is TGTGCCAGCACCCAGGAGGGGCTACCAGTCACAGATACGCAGTATTTT.